One and the same sample provided the 4 T cell receptor beta chains below, sequenced in a study of blood T cell repertoires in COVID-19. The method was immunoSEQ multiplex PCR; TCRdb's version includes in-frame clones alone and lacks a portion of them. The sample includes hundreds of thousands of clones, about 89% of them seen just once. The sample was PBMCs or T cells enriched from blood (not recorded which). Every receptor here comes from a woman in her thirties or forties who had recovered from COVID-19.

This clone appeared a single time. The rearrangement uses TRBV21-1 and TRBJ2-7; the table gives TRBD1 as D, unverified against the DNA. TRBV21-1 is annotated as a pseudogene. The CDR3 extends over 15 amino acids. CDR3 nucleotides: TGTGCCAGCAGCAAACCTACAGAGACCAAGGACGAGCAGTACTTC. Its translation: CASSKPTETKDEQYF.

The chain joins TRBV13 to TRBJ2-7; D gene ambiguous. V lost 6 bases, J lost 2 bases, and 5 bases lay in between. The CDR3 is 11 residues long. Germline-derived CDR1 and CDR2 are PRHDT and FYEKMQ (reference sequence). The CDR3 DNA follows: TGTGCCAGCAGTTCCACCTACGAGCAGTACTTC. The encoded protein is CASSSTYEQYF. The variable domain in full, completed from reference TRBV13 and TRBJ2-7, reads AAGVIQSPRHLIKEKRETATLKCYPIPRHDTVYWYQQGPGQDPQFLISFYEKMQSDKGSIPDRFSAQQFSDYHSELNMSSLELGDSALYFCASSSTYEQYFGPGTRLTVT.

The chain links TRBV11-2 to TRBJ1-5; 7 bases are a match to TRBD1. Losses at the gene ends were 2 bases for V and 4 bases for J; bases not matched to a gene: 5. This CDR3 contains 15 residues. Germline CDR1 and CDR2: SGHAT and FQNNGV. The CDR3 sequence is CASSLRGQLNQPQHF. CDR3 nucleotide sequence: TGTGCCAGCAGCTTAAGGGGACAGCTGAATCAGCCCCAGCATTTT.

V gene TRBV9 combines with J gene TRBJ2-7; perhaps TRBD2 as D (6 bases). Looked up from germline, CDR1 is SGDLS and CDR2 is YYNGEE. The CDR3 has 15 amino acids. V was shortened by 4 bases and J by 1 base, with 15 bases between the two germline ends. The CDR3 sequence is CASSPRERDSYEQYF. DNA of the CDR3: TGTGCCAGCAGCCCCCGGGAGAGAGATTCCTACGAGCAGTACTTC.